Listed here are 18 T cell receptor beta chains from one sample, sequenced in a study of metastatic and nonmetastatic thyroid tumors. Via MiXCR, TCRdb re-called the PCR reads. The sample contains about 28,000 clones, 15% to 20% of which appear only once. All patients reached thyroid surgery having received no treatment beforehand. The specimen was blood. These receptors were obtained from a female donor with papillary thyroid cancer or a benign thyroid nodule (not recorded which). Some clones in this sample may be carry-over from other donors' samples.

This clone was seen a handful of times. The rearrangement uses TRBV28 and TRBJ2-3; 12 positions match TRBD2. Germline CDR1 is MDHEN and CDR2 is SYDVKM. After removal of 8 bases from V and 2 bases from J, the junction contained 14 bases not matched to a gene. The CDR3 spans 18 residues. In DNA, the CDR3 is TGTGCCAGCGGATACTCGACTAGCGGGGGCCAAAACACAGATACGCAGTATTTT. Its translation is CASGYSTSGGQNTDTQYF.

Comments on this clone: The junction departs from the called germline gene at one end, perhaps through a read error. V gene TRBV3-1 combines with J gene TRBJ2-1; possibly TRBD2 for D (5 bases). Germline V gene lookup returns CDR1 LGHDT and CDR2 YNNKEL (reference sequence). CDR3 length: 17 amino acids. CDR3 in amino acids: CANSQGSLWGVYNEQFF. The CDR3 DNA sequence: TGTGCCAACAGCCAAGGAAGTCTTTGGGGAGTTTACAATGAGCAGTTCTTC.

In its sample, this clone was seen many times. The chain combines TRBV11-2 with TRBJ1-4; a possible D gene is TRBD1 (5 bases). This CDR3 has 13 residues. The V and J ends lost 0 bases and 10 bases respectively, with 9 bases between them. Germline assignment: CDR1 SGHAT and CDR2 FQNNGV. Written as DNA, the CDR3 is TGTGCCAGCAGCTTAGATCGGGGGGGAAAACTGTTTTTT. This encodes CASSLDRGGKLFF.

This clone has at least ten counts. This chain joins TRBV5-4 and TRBJ1-2; the D gene is possibly TRBD1 (6 bases). The CDR3 is 15 residues long. The germline V and J ends were trimmed by 2 bases and 3 bases, with 14 bases remaining between them. CDR1 and CDR2 from the germline V gene are SGHNT and YYREEE (reference sequence). The CDR3 DNA reads as TGTGCCAGCAGCTTTGGCGGCAGGGGAGACTATGGCTACACCTTC. Its translation: CASSFGGRGDYGYTF.

As regards this clone: A read error is likely, as this CDR3 ends without the conserved phenylalanine or tryptophan. The chain is built from TRBV9 and TRBJ2-5, with 10 bases aligning to TRBD2. Looked up from germline, CDR1 is SGDLS and CDR2 is YYNGEE. Trimming took 2 bases from V and 4 from J; bases not matched to a gene: 14. The CDR3 runs to 18 residues. The DNA of the CDR3 is TGTGCCAGCAGCGTGTCGTCTAGCGGGGGAATCTCGGGAGAGACCCAGTACTCC. Translated: CASSVSSSGGISGETQYS.

A remark on this clone: A read error may explain this, as a much larger clone is one base away. Additional DNA sequences in this sample encode the identical CDR3. J is TRBJ1-2 and V is TRBV2; TRBD1 matches 7 bases. V trimming: 5 bases; J trimming: 8 bases; junction bases outside the gene matches: 14. Germline CDR1 SNHLY, CDR2 FYNNEI. The CDR3 sequence is 15 residues long. CDR3 coding DNA: TGTGCCAGCAGTAGCGCCGGGACAGCAGTTGGCGGCTACACCTTC. Protein sequence: CASSSAGTAVGGYTF. The entire variable domain, with the rest obtained from reference TRBV2 and TRBJ1-2, is as follows: EPEVTQTPSHQVTQMGQEVILRCVPISNHLYFYWYRQILGQKVEFLVSFYNNEISEKSEIFDDQFSVERPDGSNFTLKIRSTKLEDSAMYFCASSSAGTAVGGYTFGSGTRLTVV.

This clone was observed many times. V is TRBV20-1 and J is TRBJ1-2, with D perhaps matching TRBD1 (5 bases). The CDR3 has 13 residues. V shed 3 bases and J shed 4 bases, with 12 bases lying between them. From germline, CDR1 is DFQATT and CDR2 SNEGSKA (reference sequence). CDR3 DNA sequence: TGCAGTGCTAGTTATTCAGGGCGCTATGGCTACACCTTC. Amino acids: CSASYSGRYGYTF.

This clone was found many times. The V and J genes are TRBV5-1 and TRBJ2-5, with 7 bases identical to TRBD1. CDR3 length: 15 residues. Per the germline V gene, CDR1 is SGHRS and CDR2 is YFSETQ. V dropped 7 bases and J dropped 5; count of bases not matched to a gene: 14. CDR3 DNA sequence: TGCGCCAGCCAAACCGGGACAGCCCGCGGGGAGACCCAGTACTTC. Its protein is CASQTGTARGETQYF.

Regarding this clone: A single base separates this from a much larger clone, so it may be a read error. Other DNA sequences from this sample encode an identical CDR3 as well. The chain joins TRBV9 to TRBJ2-7; D gene unclear. V lost 4 bases to trimming and J lost 2 bases, with 16 bases between them. CDR3 size: 15 residues. Germline lookup yields CDR1 SGDLS and CDR2 YYNGEE. CDR3 in DNA: TGTGCCAGCAGCCCATATGGATCCCAAACCTACGAGCAGTACTTC. It specifies CASSPYGSQTYEQYF.

This rearrangement joins TRBV28 to TRBJ2-7; D not resolved. This CDR3 comprises 14 residues. Germline CDR1 reads MDHEN; CDR2 reads SYDVKM. The V end was cut by 4 bases, the J end by 5 bases, with 15 bases between. CDR3 nucleotide sequence: TGTGCCAGCAGTTACAACCCCCTCCCGCACGAGCAGTACTTC. Its translation is CASSYNPLPHEQYF.

This clone has at least ten counts. The V and J genes are TRBV20-1 and TRBJ2-6; possibly TRBD1 for D (5 bases). CDR1 is DFQATT and CDR2 is SNEGSKA in the germline V gene (reference sequence). The V end was cut by 4 bases, the J end by 0 bases, with 16 bases between. The CDR3 runs 17 residues. CDR3 loop: CSATRQQLSSGANVLTF. CDR3 coding DNA: TGCAGTGCTACCCGACAGCAACTCTCCTCTGGGGCCAACGTCCTGACTTTC.

This clone is judged medium-sized. The rearrangement joins TRBV6-1 to TRBJ2-7; D may correspond to TRBD1 or TRBD2 (5 bases each). Trimming took off 5 bases at V and 4 bases at J, with 15 bases between the two ends. CDR1 and CDR2 (germline): MNHNS, SASEGT. This CDR3 contains 14 residues. CDR3 in DNA: TGTGCCAGCAGTCCACGTTACTGGGGGTACGAGCAGTACTTC. Its translation is CASSPRYWGYEQYF.

This clone has ten or more counts. The gene calls are TRBV3-1 and TRBJ2-1; D possibly corresponds to TRBD2 (6 bases). This CDR3 region has 15 residues. The germline V gene encodes CDR1 LGHDT and CDR2 YNNKEL (reference sequence). V was shortened by 3 bases and J by 0 bases, with 9 bases between the two germline ends. The CDR3 nucleotides are TGTGCCAGCAGCCAGGGACTCCCCTCCTACAATGAGCAGTTCTTC. It codes for CASSQGLPSYNEQFF.

The chain uses TRBV5-6 and TRBJ1-1, with no clear D. The germline gives CDR1 SGHDT, CDR2 YYEEEE. V gave up 2 bases and J gave up 0 bases, with 14 bases separating them. This CDR3 contains 16 residues. CDR3 sequence: CASSFTGFAVNTEAFF. In DNA form, the CDR3 reads TGTGCCAGCAGCTTTACTGGTTTCGCAGTGAACACTGAAGCTTTCTTT.

This clone is judged medium-sized. The chain links TRBV28 to TRBJ1-1; weak D call: TRBD1 (5 bases). V gave up 4 bases and J gave up 2 bases, with 17 bases separating them. The CDR3 has 16 amino acids. Germline assignment: CDR1 MDHEN and CDR2 SYDVKM. The CDR3 is CASSSPGRVGNTEAFF. The CDR3 region has the DNA TGTGCCAGCAGTTCCCCCGGCAGGGTGGGAAACACTGAAGCTTTCTTT. Looking up the rest from reference TRBV28 and TRBJ1-1 gives the full variable domain: DVKVTQSSRYLVKRTGEKVFLECVQDMDHENMFWYRQDPGLGLRLIYFSYDVKMKEKGDIPEGYSVSREKKERFSLILESASTNQTSMYLCASSSPGRVGNTEAFFGQGTRLTVV.

Remarks on this clone: A read error is possible here, since a much larger clone lies one base away. This sample also contains other DNA sequences that code for the same CDR3. This rearrangement joins TRBV20-1 to TRBJ2-7, with no clear D. Trimming removed 6 bases at V and 2 bases at J, with 17 bases between. The CDR3 is made up of 14 amino acids. Germline values: CDR1 DFQATT, CDR2 SNEGSKA (reference sequence). The CDR3 DNA reads as TGCAGTGCGTTGAAAACTGGACCACCCTACGAGCAGTACTTC. As protein: CSALKTGPPYEQYF.

The CDR3 DNA follows: TGTGCCAGCAGCCCTACCACAGGCGTCGAGCAGTACTTC. This encodes CASSPTTGVEQYF. The rearrangement links TRBV7-2 to TRBJ2-7; TRBD1 is a possible D gene (5 bases). Per the germline V gene, CDR1 is SGHTA and CDR2 is FQGNSA. This CDR3 has 13 amino acids. The V and J ends lost 5 bases and 6 bases respectively, with 14 bases between them.

This clone was observed at least ten times. The chain links TRBV20-1 to TRBJ2-5; maybe TRBD2 (5 bases). The length of the CDR3 is 16 residues. V was pared by 7 bases and J by 5 bases, with 26 bases between. Germline V CDR1 and CDR2: DFQATT, SNEGSKA (reference sequence). CDR3 loop: CSVVPLGSAFEETQYF. The CDR3 DNA is TGCAGTGTAGTCCCGTTAGGGAGCGCCTTCGAGGAGACCCAGTACTTC.